The present TCR beta chain was sequenced within a study of human T cells and chemical hapten exposure. As concerns this clonotype: Its antigen is not identified.

Findings and limits, study-wide: Expanded TCRs grouped into significantly more large CDR3 similarity clusters than controls produced.

A single record per CDR3 protein comes from TCRdb applying MiXCR to the RACE reads. The table lists about 340,000 distinct CDR3 sequences, approximately 6.9% of them singletons. The time point here: patch test 1, 2 weeks after DPC sensitization. The treatment was: therapeutic diphenylcyclopropenone sensitization with weekly scalp DPC. Per the germline V gene, CDR1 is SGHDN and CDR2 is FVKESK. V gave up 4 bases and J gave up 9 bases, with 27 bases separating them. The CDR3 spans 17 residues. Specimen: whole blood, collected in connection with sensitization to the hapten diphenylcyclopropenone (DPC). The receptor was isolated from a woman younger than 35 with alopecia areata. Some clones in this sample may be carry-over from other donors' samples. The V call is TRBV14, the J call TRBJ1-1; D perhaps matches TRBD1 (5 bases). CDR3 region: CASSLLGQGRAGPKAFF. The CDR3 region has the DNA TGTGCCAGCAGCCTATTGGGTCAGGGTAGAGCAGGACCTAAAGCTTTCTTT. Variable domain in full (rest from reference TRBV14 and TRBJ1-1): EAGVTQFPSHSVIEKGQTVTLRCDPISGHDNLYWYRRVMGKEIKFLLHFVKESKQDESGMPNNRFLAERTGGTYSTLKVQPAELEDSGVYFCASSLLGQGRAGPKAFFGQGTRLTVV.